The next 16 T cell receptor beta chains were all read from a single sample in a study of cytomegalovirus exposure and HLA in healthy donors (dated by TCRdb to 2015 to 2018). Library prep was done by the immunoSEQ multiplex PCR assay. As stored in TCRdb, this immuneACCESS dataset retains in-frame rearrangements with V and J assigned. A fraction of the clones does not appear; measured against another copy, unresolved V genes explain less than half of the discrepancy, and the remainder lacks a known reason. This sample is represented by fewer than 90,000 clones; 84% of them were singletons. 12% of the sample lies in the top ten. Material for sequencing was PBMCs. The receptors come from a woman younger than 30 in good health and CMV-seropositive.

This chain connects TRBV7-6 to TRBJ2-3; D ambiguous. CDR1 SGHVS and CDR2 FNYEAQ come from the germline V gene. Trimming removed 3 bases at V and 6 bases at J, with 10 bases between. CDR3 size: 13 residues. The chain's CDR3 is CASSFVETDTQYF. The CDR3 DNA follows: TGTGCCAGCAGCTTCGTGGAGACGGATACGCAGTATTTT.

This clone has just one count. The chain joins TRBV4-1 to TRBJ2-5, with D possibly TRBD2 on 6 matching bases. The CDR3 runs 16 residues. V gave up 4 bases and J gave up 5 bases, with 20 bases separating them. The V gene's germline CDR1 is MGHRA and CDR2 YSYEKL. CDR3 sequence: CASSPQDWGRYETQYF. In DNA, the CDR3 is TGCGCCAGCAGCCCCCAGGACTGGGGGAGGTATGAGACCCAGTACTTC.

The genes are TRBV7-9 and TRBJ1-4; D gene ambiguous. CDR3 length: 14 residues. CDR1 is SEHNR and CDR2 is FQNEAQ in the germline V gene (reference sequence). Trimming left V 1 base short and J 6 bases short, with 9 bases between. The CDR3 here is CASSLGTGYEKLFF. In nucleotides, the CDR3 is TGTGCCAGCAGCTTAGGCACGGGTTATGAAAAACTGTTTTTT. Combining the CDR3 with reference TRBV7-9 and TRBJ1-4 gives the whole variable domain DTGVSQNPRHKITKRGQNVTFRCDPISEHNRLYWYRQTLGQGPEFLTYFQNEAQLEKSRLLSDRFSAERPKGSFSTLEIQRTEQGDSAMYLCASSLGTGYEKLFFGSGTQLSVL.

V and J are TRBV7-2 and TRBJ2-5; 8 bases align to TRBD2. The CDR3 runs to 16 residues. Trimming cost V 4 bases and J 5 bases; bases outside gene matches: 12. CDR1 is SGHTA, CDR2 FQGNSA, per germline. Written as DNA, the CDR3 is TGTGCCAGCAGCTCGAACGGGGGGGCCTTGAGGGAGACCCAGTACTTC. Its translation is CASSSNGGALRETQYF.

The chain is built from TRBV5-1 and TRBJ2-3; D is unresolved. The V and J ends lost 3 bases and 0 bases respectively, with 11 bases between them. Germline CDR1 reads SGHRS; CDR2 reads YFSETQ. The CDR3 sequence is 15 residues long. The CDR3 DNA sequence: TGCGCCAGCAGCTCCCTCCCAGGCAGCACAGATACGCAGTATTTT. This codes for CASSSLPGSTDTQYF.

This clone was recorded a few times. This chain connects TRBV18 to TRBJ1-2, with D possibly matching TRBD1 (6 bases). Germline V CDR1 and CDR2: KGHSH, LQKENI. CDR3 size: 16 residues. The V and J ends lost 4 bases and 3 bases respectively, with 18 bases between them. Here the CDR3 reads CASSLQVQGRDYGYTF. The CDR3 bases are TGTGCCAGCTCACTTCAAGTCCAGGGGCGAGACTATGGCTACACCTTC.

The chain combines TRBV2 with TRBJ1-6, with a weak D call TRBD1 (6 bases). This CDR3 has 14 amino acids. Between the trimmed V and J ends, which lost 6 bases and 10 bases, there was a span of 16 bases. The V gene's germline CDR1 is SNHLY and CDR2 FYNNEI. Here the CDR3 reads CASRGTGQGSPLHF. The CDR3 DNA is TGTGCCAGCAGAGGCACAGGGCAGGGCTCACCCCTCCACTTT.

The rearrangement joins TRBV6-6 to TRBJ2-3; TRBD2 might be the D (5 bases). The CDR3 consists of 13 residues. CDR1 and CDR2 from the germline V gene are MNHNY and SVGAGI (reference sequence). V was shortened by 2 bases and J by 4 bases, with 7 bases between the two germline ends. The DNA for the CDR3 is TGTGCCAGCAGTTACGGGCGGGCAGATACGCAGTATTTT. Protein: CASSYGRADTQYF.

The J gene is TRBJ1-1, the V gene TRBV5-4; tentatively, D is TRBD1 (5 bases). Trimming removed 0 bases from V and 3 bases from J, with 15 bases in between. This CDR3 has 16 residues. From germline, CDR1 is SGHNT and CDR2 YYREEE (reference sequence). In DNA, the CDR3 is TGTGCCAGCAGCTTGGCCCAGATGGGGGGTTACACTGAAGCTTTCTTT. Translating gives CASSLAQMGGYTEAFF.

This clone was detected many times. The gene calls are TRBV27 and TRBJ2-3, with 8 bases lining up with TRBD2. V lost 2 bases and J lost 1; bases outside the gene matches: 8. CDR1 is MNHEY and CDR2 is SMNVEV in the germline V gene (reference sequence). The CDR3 spans 17 residues. The CDR3 DNA reads TGTGCCAGCAGTTTACTCCCTAGCGGGTTTGGCACAGATACGCAGTATTTT. Protein: CASSLLPSGFGTDTQYF.

The chain's CDR3 is CASTDDKGLRGGELFF. The CDR3 coding sequence is TGTGCCAGCACCGACGACAAGGGACTCCGCGGCGGGGAGCTGTTTTTT. This sequence joins TRBV6-6 and TRBJ2-2; the D gene is possibly TRBD2 (6 bases). The V gene lost 7 bases and the J gene lost 7 bases, with 22 bases spanning the gap. Germline assignment: CDR1 MNHNY and CDR2 SVGAGI (reference sequence). The length of the CDR3 is 16 residues.

This chain joins TRBV7-3 and TRBJ1-1; 12 nucleotides align to TRBD1. The CDR3 contains 15 residues. Germline loops: CDR1 SGHTA, CDR2 FQGTGA. J was trimmed by 5 bases and V by 4 bases; bases with no gene match: 5. The CDR3 is CASSSTGQGATEAFF. CDR3 coding DNA: TGTGCCAGCAGCTCCACGGGACAGGGGGCTACTGAAGCTTTCTTT.

This clone was recorded only once. A read error may account for a junction end that differs from germline. CDR3 amino acids: CASSTMKRGDSTHTQYF. The CDR3 region has the DNA TGCGCCAGCAGCACCATGAAGCGGGGGGACTCCACACATACGCAGTATTTT. The V gene is TRBV5-1, the J gene TRBJ2-3; 9 nucleotides line up with TRBD2. The length of the CDR3 is 17 residues. Germline CDR1 reads SGHRS; CDR2 reads YFSETQ.

The rearrangement links TRBV7-9 to TRBJ1-4; D is perhaps TRBD1 (5 bases). Germline V gene data show CDR1 as SEHNR and CDR2 as FQNEAQ (reference sequence). The CDR3 totals 16 residues. Deletions cut 4 bases from V and 0 bases from J, with 12 bases between. This CDR3 is CASSWAPGATNEKLFF. The CDR3 region has the DNA TGTGCCAGCAGCTGGGCCCCGGGGGCAACTAATGAAAAACTGTTTTTT.

This chain joins TRBV6-5 and TRBJ1-3; D remains unclear. The CDR3 runs 15 residues. Germline V gives CDR1 MNHEY, CDR2 SVGAGI. Trimming stripped 0 bases from V and 4 bases from J, with 10 bases between. The CDR3 reads CASSYSLQTGNTIYF. CDR3 nucleotides: TGTGCCAGCAGTTACTCCCTCCAAACAGGAAACACCATATATTTT.

V and J are TRBV5-1 and TRBJ1-2; D may be TRBD1 (6 bases). The CDR3 has 18 residues. Trimming shortened V by 2 bases and J by 1 base, and 21 bases separated the two germline ends. Germline V gene data show CDR1 as SGHRS and CDR2 as YFSETQ. The CDR3 nucleotides read TGCGCCAGCAGCTTCTCATATGGAGGGGGAGGGCGTAACTATGGCTACACCTTC. Its protein is CASSFSYGGGGRNYGYTF.